This TCR beta chain was recovered during a study of shared clonotypes between healthy human individuals. Study background: Researchers drew samples from a couple of women and three men aged 18 to 49.

Selected positively for CCR7 and CD45RO-negative, naive CD8 cells excluded terminally differentiated effector memory CD45RA+ cells. The CDR3 is 14 amino acids. Losses at the gene ends were 2 bases for V and 4 bases for J; bases not matched to a gene: 4. CDR1 MNHEY and CDR2 SMNVEV come from the germline V gene (reference sequence). An assay was performed, and its level was deep. The repertoire was sequenced with immunoSEQ multiplex PCR; TCRdb's copy has only in-frame clones and lacks some. The sample lists nearly 2 million clones; about 95% were seen once. The clonotype comes from a man aged 18 to 30 in good health. The specimen sequenced was naive CD8+ T cells sorted from blood. The gene calls are TRBV27 and TRBJ2-5, with 7 bases matching TRBD2. The CDR3 DNA sequence: TGTGCCAGCAGTTTAATGGGGGAGGGAGAGACCCAGTACTTC. It codes for CASSLMGEGETQYF.